This TCR beta chain was identified in a study of OX40 agonist ivuxolimab in advanced cancers. Background for the entire study: Ivuxolimab was a fully human IgG2 agonistic monoclonal antibody targeting the costimulatory receptor OX40 (CD134). The paper describes the monotherapy dose-escalation part (N ≈ 51 patients) of the phase I trial of ivuxolimab. The purpose of peripheral TCRbeta sequencing was to test whether ivuxolimab changed TCR sequence diversity and led to clonal T-cell expansion. Prior anti-PD-1, anti-PD-L1 or anti-CTLA-4 therapy was permitted, and 30% to 45% of dose-escalation patients had received checkpoint inhibitors. Intravenous ivuxolimab was administered to patients every 2 weeks at six dose levels: 0.01, 0.1, 0.3, 1.5, 3 and 10 mg/kg. Partial responses were achieved by three dose-escalation patients, of whom one had hepatocellular carcinoma and two had cutaneous melanoma. The dose-escalation cohort was about 83% male with a mean age of about 60 years, ranging from roughly 20 to 85. Of the roughly 51 patients in dose escalation, about 20 had hepatocellular carcinoma, around 15 had melanoma, 9 had renal cell carcinoma and 9 had head and neck cancer. General conclusions and limits of the study: Clonal expansion of both CD4+ and CD8+ blood T cells was observed from baseline to week 6 at doses 0.1 to 3.0 mg/kg. Antigen specificity was not determined for the clonally expanded peripheral T cells. After ivuxolimab, more expanded clones were found on average in CD8+ T cells than in CD4+ T cells. Low levels of normalized T-cell clonal expansion were also seen in some patients who did not respond. In the 0.1-3.0 mg/kg groups, partial responders had among the lowest normalized peripheral clonal expansion, particularly in CD8+ T cells.

The trial excluded patients who had a history of autoimmune disease or who were on systemic immunosuppression. Peripheral blood for TCR sequencing was collected from all dose cohorts at baseline, on cycle 4 day 1, and on cycle 7 day 1. Samples were obtained from an open-label, multicenter, first-in-human phase I dose-escalation trial of ivuxolimab. Adults with locally advanced or metastatic melanoma, renal cell carcinoma, hepatocellular carcinoma or head and neck squamous cell carcinoma were enrolled in the trial. Before TCR sequencing, CD4+ T cells and CD8+ T cells from peripheral blood were sorted into separate populations. Note on this clone: Its cognate antigen has yet to be identified. Per-base qualities were not stored, and no clone one base away is much larger.

To sequence the TCRbeta CDR3 region, genomic DNA was isolated from the sorted cells. The immunoSEQ Assay was used to sequence the TCRbeta CDR3 regions. Entries here come from immuneACCESS through TCRdb and include only in-frame sequences with V and J called. Some clones fail to appear in such tables; in the studies checked, an unresolved V gene covers under half of the shortfall, and the cause of the remainder is unknown. A total of around 38,000 clones appear in this sample, around four fifths of them only once. The ten most abundant clones make up 9.5% to 15% of the sample. V lost 11 bases and J lost 0 bases; the stretch between them is 16 bases long. The germline V gene (reference sequence) sets CDR1 to LNHDA and CDR2 to SQIVND. From the cysteine up to the phenylalanine, the CDR3 has a length of 14 residues. Of the read, only the CDR3 DNA is kept; its 42 bases are in frame from base 1.

The receptor comes from an adult with an advanced solid tumor such as melanoma, head and neck, liver or kidney cancer. The sequence links TRBV19 to TRBJ1-2, with the D gene not clear enough to name. This specimen consisted of CD4+ or CD8+ T cells sorted from blood, obtained in a trial of the OX40 agonist ivuxolimab. CDR3 loop: CAVGPRTANYGYTF. The nucleotides are TGTGCCGTTGGGCCTCGGACGGCTAACTATGGCTACACCTTC.